One sample yielded the 5 T cell receptor beta chains listed below, sequenced in a study of Ad26.COV2.S vaccination and SARS-CoV-2 variants. Treatment described: about 20 received Ad26.COV2.S at low or high dose, single or two shots; a few received placebo; per-sample allocation not given. Sample collection was performed on day 63 after the first vaccine or placebo injection. Assay used: immunoSEQ multiplex PCR; TCRdb lists only in-frame clones, some missing. Of under 500,000 clones listed, roughly 90% are singletons. The source material was peripheral blood, sampled in a trial of Ad26.COV2.S vaccine versus placebo. The source of these receptors is a person between 18 and 59 years old who received the Ad26.COV2.S COVID-19 vaccine or a placebo.

The chain uses TRBV5-6 and TRBJ1-6; D may be TRBD1 (6 bases). V was trimmed by 5 bases and J by 0 bases, leaving 12 bases between them. Germline lookup yields CDR1 SGHDT and CDR2 YYEEEE. The CDR3 has 16 residues. The CDR3 sequence: CASSLGGPSYNSPLHF. CDR3 sequence (DNA): TGTGCCAGCAGTCTCGGGGGGCCCTCCTATAATTCACCCCTCCACTTT.

The chain is built from TRBV7-6 and TRBJ2-1, with TRBD1 as a possible D gene (7 bases). The V gene's germline CDR1 is SGHVS and CDR2 FNYEAQ. Trimming took 5 bases from V and 3 from J, leaving 14 bases between them. The CDR3 length is 15 residues. DNA of the CDR3: TGTGCCAGCAGCCCGCGGGACAGCAGCTACAATGAGCAGTTCTTC. Its translation: CASSPRDSSYNEQFF.

Of note for this clone: Other DNA sequences in this sample translate to the same CDR3. The chain carries TRBV30 and TRBJ2-7; D is uncertain. The CDR3 has 12 residues. Trimming left V 0 bases short and J 4 bases short, with 7 bases between. Germline V gives CDR1 GTSNPN, CDR2 SVGIG (reference sequence). CDR3 nucleotide sequence: TGTGCCTGGAGTGTTTCTGGATACGAGCAGTACTTC. It is translated as CAWSVSGYEQYF.

The chain uses TRBV9 and TRBJ2-5; TRBD2 matches 11 bases. The V gene's germline CDR1 is SGDLS and CDR2 YYNGEE. V lost 0 bases, J lost 7 bases, and 8 bases stayed unmatched. The length of the CDR3 is 16 residues. CDR3: CASSVALAGGRGTQYF. Written as DNA, the CDR3 is TGTGCCAGCAGCGTAGCTCTAGCGGGGGGTCGGGGGACCCAGTACTTC. Drawing the rest from reference TRBV9 and TRBJ2-5, the complete variable domain is DSGVTQTPKHLITATGQRVTLRCSPRSGDLSVYWYQQSLDQGLQFLIQYYNGEERAKGNILERFSAQQFPDLHSELNLSSLELGDSALYFCASSVALAGGRGTQYFGPGTRLLVL.

The chain couples TRBV5-4 to TRBJ2-1; the D gene could be TRBD1 or TRBD2 (5 bases each). V lost 4 bases and J lost 4, with 15 bases in between. The CDR3 covers 15 residues. Per germline, CDR1 SGHNT and CDR2 YYREEE (reference sequence). The CDR3 loop reads CASSDGTSGYNEQFF. CDR3 bases: TGTGCCAGCAGCGACGGGACCTCAGGGTACAATGAGCAGTTCTTC.